The present T cell receptor (beta chain) was sequenced within a study of blood T cell repertoires in COVID-19. TCRdb keeps only in-frame clones here, not all; method: immunoSEQ multiplex PCR. This sample yields 150,000 to 200,000 clones, of which 80% to 90% are seen a single time; around 9.9% belongs to the top ten. The V gene lost 2 bases and the J gene lost 1 base, with 13 bases spanning the gap. The CDR3 sequence is 16 residues long. Germline CDR1 MNHEY, CDR2 SVGEGT. The chain has TRBV6-2 or TRBV6-3 and TRBJ2-3, with D maybe TRBD2 (6 bases). The sequenced sample consisted of peripheral blood. This TCR derives from a human donor with active or convalescent COVID-19. The donor label of this sample is uncertain. CDR3 bases: TGTGCCAGCAGTTACCCGCCCAGGGAGGGCACAGATACGCAGTATTTT. This codes for CASSYPPREGTDTQYF.